The clone carrying this T cell receptor (beta chain) was counted between two and nine times. This specimen comes from a study of blood T cell repertoires in COVID-19. In the study overall: COVID-19 samples, acute and convalescent, were from the United States, Italy and Spain. PBMCs, B-cell-depleted T cells, or T cells provided the cDNA or gDNA that made up the material.

CDR1 LNHDA and CDR2 SQIVND come from the germline V gene (reference sequence). Trimming shortened V by 1 base and J by 6 bases, and 10 bases separated the two germline ends. The length of the CDR3 is 13 residues. How the authors handled the data: How many nucleated cells were present was estimated from reference gene primer amplification. Here immunoSEQ multiplex PCR was the method, and the copy in TCRdb shows in-frame clones only, minus some. D and trimming come from the DNA, and the V and J calls and clone size come from that table. The sample lists around 200,000 clones; roughly four fifths were seen once.

The source of this sequence is a man between 50 and 59 years old who had recovered from COVID-19. Sequencing was carried out using peripheral blood. The chain combines TRBV19 with TRBJ2-7, with a weak D call TRBD1 (5 bases). The CDR3: CASSIAYRGEQYF. Here the CDR3 DNA reads TGTGCCAGTAGTATAGCGTATAGGGGCGAGCAGTACTTC.